This T cell receptor (beta chain) was obtained from a study of T cell responses to AZD1222 COVID-19 vaccine. Study-level background: Second-dose intervals near 4 or 12 weeks were combined. General study points: Samples come after the peak T cell response, not at day 14. Nearly half of the spike-specific TCRs reportedly recognize variant regions that carry no mutations. Donors were mostly white British, more females; clonal diversity possibly underestimated.

With regard to this clone: Its antigen is still unknown.

The ends were cut back, 6 bases at V and 1 base at J, with 9 bases in the middle. Germline V lookup: CDR1 LNHDA, CDR2 SQIVND (reference sequence). This CDR3 has 13 residues. Some clones are missing from TCRdb's copy, which holds only in-frame ones; the method was immunoSEQ multiplex PCR. This sample has fewer than 85,000 clones; approximately 89% occur once, and the top ten carry around 21%. The chain links TRBV19 to TRBJ1-1; D is unresolved. This TCR derives from an adult in good health. The sample here was peripheral blood, taken on day 0 of AZD1222 vaccination. The CDR3 DNA follows: TGTGCCAGTAGGCGGACGGGGAACACTGAAGCTTTCTTT. Translation: CASRRTGNTEAFF.